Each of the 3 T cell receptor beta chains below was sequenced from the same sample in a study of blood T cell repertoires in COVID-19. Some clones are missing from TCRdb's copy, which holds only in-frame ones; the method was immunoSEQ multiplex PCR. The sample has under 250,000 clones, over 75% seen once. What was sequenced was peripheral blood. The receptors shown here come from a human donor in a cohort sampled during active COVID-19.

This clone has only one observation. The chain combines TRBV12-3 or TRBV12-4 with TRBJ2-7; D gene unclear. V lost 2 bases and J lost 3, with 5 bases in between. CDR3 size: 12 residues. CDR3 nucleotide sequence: TGTGCCAGCAGTTTAAACAACTACGAGCAGTACTTC. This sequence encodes CASSLNNYEQYF.

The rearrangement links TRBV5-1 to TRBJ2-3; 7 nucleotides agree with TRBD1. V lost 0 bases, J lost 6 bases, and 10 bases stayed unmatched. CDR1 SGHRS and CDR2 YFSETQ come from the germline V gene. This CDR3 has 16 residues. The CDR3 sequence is CASSLAVSGGGDTQYF. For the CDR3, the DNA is TGCGCCAGCAGCTTGGCCGTCTCAGGGGGTGGGGATACGCAGTATTTT.

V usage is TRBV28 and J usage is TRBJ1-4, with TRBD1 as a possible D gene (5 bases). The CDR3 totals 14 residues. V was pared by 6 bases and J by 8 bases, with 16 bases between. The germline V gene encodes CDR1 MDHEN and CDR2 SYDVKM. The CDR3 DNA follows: TGTGCCAGCAGGACTACCGGGGGAGAAGAAAAACTGTTTTTT. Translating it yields CASRTTGGEEKLFF.